The TCR beta chain described here comes from a study of cytomegalovirus exposure and HLA in healthy donors (dated by TCRdb to the late 2010s). Background on the whole study: According to a later analysis, the 120 or so validation repertoires were produced on the same platform as the roughly 720 repertoires of the first cohort. The aim of the study was to test whether cataloging public T cell receptors could identify signatures of past pathogen exposure. A separate validation cohort of roughly 130 different subjects was used in addition to the 666-subject first cohort. To predict cytomegalovirus infection status, the study combined high-throughput TCR immunosequencing, statistical association of individual TCRs with disease status, and machine learning.

The CDR3 measures 14 amino acids from cysteine to phenylalanine. Only the CDR3 DNA is retained, 42 bases long and in frame from the first base. According to the germline V gene (reference sequence), CDR1 reads SSHAT and CDR2 reads FNYEAQ. Libraries were constructed by the immunoSEQ multiplex PCR assay. The paper's processing steps were these. A statistical classification framework was developed to diagnose cytomegalovirus status using the catalog of TCR beta chain sequences. The clones in this table, taken by TCRdb from immuneACCESS, are in-frame only. Not every clone is retained; where verified, under half of the shortfall comes from an unresolved V gene, and the cause of the rest is unknown. V, J and clone size derive from that table, while D and trimming were established from the DNA sequence. The sample table records approximately 81,000 clones; 85% to 95% of these occur just once. The ten largest clones capture about 0.68% of the sample.

Separate from the approximately 700-subject first cohort, the validation cohort of some 130 subjects was the group to which the donors belonged. Regarding this clone: Its antigen is still unknown. One junction end does not reproduce the germline sequence, and a read error may be involved.

Overall results and qualifications from the work: Most TCR sequences were observed very rarely across donors, whereas some public TCRs were present in many individuals. A later analysis found that TCRs clustered in the first cohort also tended to co-occur in the roughly 120 validation repertoires, with approximately 95% of cluster scores above 0. A few of the identified cytomegalovirus-associated TCR beta chains were confirmed in vitro to be specific for cytomegalovirus antigens. In the study, approximately 160 TCR beta chains were listed as associated with cytomegalovirus. It was suggested by the authors that the approach could potentially be generalized to other disease states and immunological phenotypes. Cytomegalovirus status was reported to be diagnosed by the classifier with high specificity and sensitivity in both the original and validation cohorts. A later analysis had no HLA typing for the validation cohort, so co-occurrence there was scored across all 120 or so repertoires.

Recombination joined TRBV7-7 with TRBJ1-4; TRBD1 agrees with 10 junctional bases. Material for sequencing was PBMCs. The sequence was obtained from a man aged 18 to 29 in good health and CMV-seronegative. The bases read TGTGCTAGCAGCTCCGGGACAGGGGATGAAAAACTGTTTTTT. It encodes CASSSGTGDEKLFF.